This T cell receptor beta chain emerged from a study of cytomegalovirus exposure and HLA in healthy donors. Broader study findings: The study recorded around 160 TCR beta chains that were cytomegalovirus-associated. Three CMV-associated chains proved CMV antigen-specific in vitro. In most subjects, TCR beta sequences reportedly gave accurate predictions of HLA-A and HLA-B alleles.

A multiplex PCR was run with 60 Vbeta primers and 13 Jbeta primers. The protocol was immunoSEQ multiplex PCR, while the TCRdb copy is restricted to in-frame clones and leaves out a portion. The data show about 140,000 clones, approximately 70% seen once. This clone was seen a few times. The antigen is undetermined. This CDR3 has 18 residues. V was clipped by 10 bases and J by 0 bases; unmatched bases: 10. Germline V gene sequence: CDR1 SNHLY, CDR2 FYNNEI. No CMV serostatus entry exists for this donor. Sequencing was carried out using PBMCs. The chain couples TRBV2 to TRBJ2-1; 15 nucleotides agree with TRBD2. This sequence originates from a human donor in good health. CDR3 amino acids: CATLWTSGRGSSYNEQFF. The CDR3 coding sequence is TGTGCCACCCTCTGGACTAGCGGGAGGGGAAGCTCCTACAATGAGCAGTTCTTC.